Sequencing of this T cell receptor beta chain was carried out in a study of control samples from healthy donors and cancer patients. Clones were read by immunoSEQ multiplex PCR, and TCRdb kept only the in-frame ones, dropping some. In the table there are around 20,000 clones, 82% of which are singletons. Germline V CDR1 and CDR2: LNHDA, SQIVND (reference sequence). The CDR3 runs to 13 residues. V was clipped by 2 bases and J by 5 bases, with 9 bases between them. This clone was seen a handful of times. J is TRBJ1-1 and V is TRBV19; D is undetermined. The sequenced sample consisted of PBMCs. The TCR originated in a man at least 80 years old with head and neck cancer. CDR3: CASSIIRETEAFF. CDR3 nucleotides: TGTGCCAGTAGTATAATCCGGGAAACTGAAGCTTTCTTT.